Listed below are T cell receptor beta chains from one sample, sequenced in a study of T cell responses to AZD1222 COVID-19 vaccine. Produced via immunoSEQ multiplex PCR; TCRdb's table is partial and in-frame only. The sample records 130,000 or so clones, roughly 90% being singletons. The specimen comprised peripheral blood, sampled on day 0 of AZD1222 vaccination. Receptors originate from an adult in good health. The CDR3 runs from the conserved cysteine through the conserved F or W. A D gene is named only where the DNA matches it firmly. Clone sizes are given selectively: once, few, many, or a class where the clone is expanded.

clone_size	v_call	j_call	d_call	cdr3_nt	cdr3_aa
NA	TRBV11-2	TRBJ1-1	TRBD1	TGTGCCAGCAGCTTAGAGAGGACAGGGGGCACTGAAGCTTTCTTT	CASSLERTGGTEAFF
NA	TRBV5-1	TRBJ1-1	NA	TGCGCCAGCAGCTTGGTGGGGGGAGCTGAAGCTTTCTTT	CASSLVGGAEAFF
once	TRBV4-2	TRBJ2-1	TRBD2	TGTGCCAGCAGCCACTCTAGCGGGGGGGCCTACAATGAGCAGTTCTTC	CASSHSSGGAYNEQFF
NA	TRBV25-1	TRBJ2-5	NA	TGTGCCAGCAGTGAATGGGGTGGGGAGACCCAGTACTTC	CASSEWGGETQYF
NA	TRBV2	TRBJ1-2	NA	TGTGCCAGCAGCGACCAGGTCGACTATGGCTACACCTTC	CASSDQVDYGYTF
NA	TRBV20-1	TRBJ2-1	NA	TGCAGTGCGAGTGTACCGGGACTCCACTACAATGAGCAGTTCTTC	CSASVPGLHYNEQFF
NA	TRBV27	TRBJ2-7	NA	TGTGCCAGCAGGGGGGGAGTGGGGAGAAACTACGAGCAGTACTTC	CASRGGVGRNYEQYF
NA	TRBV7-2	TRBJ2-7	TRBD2	TGTGCCAGCAGCTTAGAGTCGGGGGGTCCCTACGAGCAGTACTTC	CASSLESGGPYEQYF
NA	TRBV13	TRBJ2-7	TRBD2	TGTGCCAGCAGCTATACGACTAGCGGGGACTACGAGCAGTACTTC	CASSYTTSGDYEQYF
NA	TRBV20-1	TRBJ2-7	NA	TGCAGTGCTAGTGACTTTAGGGAGGCGCCCTCCTACGAGCAGTACTTC	CSASDFREAPSYEQYF
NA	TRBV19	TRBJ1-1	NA	TGTGCCAGTAGTATAAGGGCCTTGAACACTGAAGCTTTCTTT	CASSIRALNTEAFF
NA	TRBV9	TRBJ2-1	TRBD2	TGTGCCAGCAGTGTAAGCGGGGGGGATTACAATGAGCAGTTCTTC	CASSVSGGDYNEQFF
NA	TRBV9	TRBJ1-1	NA	TGTGCCAGCAGCGTAGATAGCGGGCCAGTTGGATCTGAAGCTTTCTTT	CASSVDSGPVGSEAFF
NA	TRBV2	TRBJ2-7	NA	TGTGCCAGCAGGGACGGATGGTCCTACGAGCAGTACTTC	CASRDGWSYEQYF